This T cell receptor (beta chain) was found in a study of blood T cell repertoires in COVID-19 (dated by TCRdb to 2020 to 2021). General notes on the study: Samples covering the acute and convalescent phases of COVID-19 were provided by collaborators in the United States, Italy and Spain. Samples came from the ongoing ImmuneRACE study (first 160 participants) plus 1,254 subjects from 6 global collaborators. The prospective study material was composed of cDNA or gDNA derived from T cells, B-cell-depleted T cells, or PBMCs. Deeply sampled blood TCRbeta repertoires from subjects exposed to, actively infected with, or recovered from COVID-19 were included in the dataset. HLA class I and class II types, where available, came from metadata supplied by the sample provider rather than from assay-based typing. A de-identified subject ID, COVID-19 status, age in years and sex were almost always included in the sample metadata. The repertoires were made available in a free public database intended to serve as a resource for research on the immune response to SARS-CoV-2.

In regard to this clone: Its antigen remains unidentified. There are no base qualities to consult, and no much larger clone falls within one base.

The immunoSEQ Assay, a bias-controlled multiplex PCR, was used to amplify TCRbeta CDR3 regions from genomic DNA. On the authors' methods: The number of nucleated cells in each sample was estimated by amplification of reference gene primers within the assay. To quantify the absolute abundance of each unique TCRbeta CDR3 rearrangement, sequence reads were collapsed and filtered. For each sample, productive Simpson clonality was calculated by taking the square root of Simpson's diversity index across productive rearrangements. The clones in this table, taken by TCRdb from immuneACCESS, are in-frame only. Not every clone is retained; where verified, under half of the shortfall comes from an unresolved V gene, and the cause of the rest is unknown. V and J calls and clone size come straight from that table; D and trimming were deduced from the DNA. For this sample there are approximately 150,000 clones; more than 75% appear just once. The ten largest clones capture around 2.5% of the sample.

The collaborating institutions used their own protocols to collect whole blood in K2EDTA tubes. For TCRbeta analysis, collaborators shipped samples as frozen whole blood, isolated PBMCs, or DNA extracted from either of those sample types. The investigation overall reported the following: The quantity of clinical and demographic metadata differed by source and by participant and was supplied without curation.

The germline V gene (reference sequence) supplies CDR1 SGHKS and CDR2 YYEKEE. The V end gives up 3 bases and the J end 4 bases, leaving 5 bases in the junction not matched to a gene. The CDR3 has 14 amino acids, counting the end cysteine and phenylalanine. Solely the CDR3 DNA is kept, with 42 bases framed from the first base. The clonotype comes from a human donor with acute or convalescent COVID-19. The donor label of this sample is uncertain. Sequenced input: peripheral blood. This receptor chain uses TRBV5-5 and TRBJ1-2; 8 bases in the junction line up with TRBD1. The CDR3 amino acid sequence is: CASSYGQGIYGYTF. The base sequence is TGTGCCAGCAGCTACGGACAGGGAATCTATGGCTACACCTTC.